This T cell receptor (beta chain) was found in a study of blood T cell repertoires in COVID-19. Background on the study: Whether acute or convalescent, the COVID-19 samples came from the United States, Italy and Spain. PBMCs, B-cell-depleted T cells, or T cells provided the cDNA or gDNA that made up the material.

In the authors' workflow: Nucleated cell counts were estimated from reference gene primer amplification. Clones were sequenced by immunoSEQ multiplex PCR, and TCRdb holds only the in-frame ones, with some missing. The D gene and trimming were derived from the DNA, and the V and J assignments and clone size from that table. The sample includes approximately 230,000 clones, around four fifths of them seen just once. The sequence was collected from a man aged 80 or over with acute or convalescent COVID-19. Sequenced material: peripheral blood.

CDR3 DNA: TGTGCCAGCAGCCAAGATTGGGCCGACTCTGGAAACACCATATATTTT. Amino acids: CASSQDWADSGNTIYF. The V gene is TRBV3-1 (or the pseudogene TRBV3-2), the J gene TRBJ1-3; D gene uncertain. This CDR3 is 16 amino acids long. V gave up 0 bases and J gave up 0 bases, with 9 bases separating them. Looked up from germline, CDR1 is LGHDT and CDR2 is YNNKEL (reference sequence).